Listed below are T cell receptor beta chains from one sample, sequenced in a study of monozygotic twins with inflammatory bowel disease. After re-calling the 5' RACE reads, TCRdb lists one entry per CDR3 protein, DNA absent. Its table records some 440,000 distinct CDR3 sequences. Material: blood. Source of these receptors: a human donor with ulcerative colitis or Crohn's disease, or a healthy co-twin of an affected twin (not recorded which). The CDR3 runs from the conserved cysteine through the conserved F or W.

J: TRBJ2-3; V: TRBV7-2; CDR3: CASSPGGSLTSTDTQYF
J: TRBJ2-1; V: TRBV4-1; CDR3: CASSQEGGGLAGGRQFF
J: TRBJ2-5; V: TRBV28; CDR3: CASSLGSSAQFIETQYF
J: TRBJ1-1; V: TRBV20-1; CDR3: CSAGPGQAEAFF
J: TRBJ2-5; V: TRBV10-3; CDR3: CAISEKRGLETQYF
J: TRBJ2-7; V: TRBV29-1; CDR3: CSVATGATYEQYF
J: TRBJ2-1; V: TRBV28; CDR3: CATGQPYNEQFF
J: TRBJ1-1; V: TRBV2; CDR3: CASSPTGTENTEAFF
J: TRBJ1-6; V: TRBV6-1; CDR3: CASSTGVPSGHNSPLHF
J: TRBJ2-1; V: TRBV27; CDR3: CASSLSPVSYNEQFF